This is a list of T cell receptor beta chains from one sample in a study of cytomegalovirus exposure and HLA in healthy donors. The table came from immunoSEQ multiplex PCR; TCRdb's copy has only in-frame clones and leaves some out. The sample includes 150,000 or so clones, 65% to 80% of them seen just once. Sequencing input: PBMCs. These receptors all stem from a man in his forties or fifties in good health and CMV-seropositive. Both conserved end residues are part of each CDR3. The D gene is left open where the match is weak. Expanded clones get a size class; other rows say once, few or many, or leave the size out.

D | J | size | V | CDR3 | DNA
. | TRBJ1-4 | . | TRBV11-2 | CASSLSPTVNNEKLFF | TGTGCCAGCAGCTTATCGCCGACAGTTAATAATGAAAAACTGTTTTTT
. | TRBJ1-3 | . | TRBV4-3 | CASSQDTVPVSGNTIYF | TGCGCCAGCAGCCAAGATACAGTCCCGGTCTCTGGAAACACCATATATTTT
TRBD2 | TRBJ2-3 | . | TRBV6-1 | CASSASVSGGDTQYF | TGTGCCAGCAGTGCCTCAGTTAGCGGGGGGGATACGCAGTATTTT
TRBD1 | TRBJ2-3 | few | TRBV2 | CASSGWTGSEYTDTQYF | TGTGCCAGCAGCGGATGGACAGGGTCGGAATACACAGATACGCAGTATTTT
TRBD2 | TRBJ2-1 | . | TRBV5-1 | CASAASGPYNEQFF | TGCGCCAGCGCCGCTAGCGGGCCTTACAATGAGCAGTTCTTC
TRBD1 | TRBJ1-1 | . | TRBV15 | CATSRDRAAEAFF | TGTGCCACCAGCCGGGACAGGGCCGCTGAAGCTTTCTTT
TRBD1 | TRBJ1-1 | once | TRBV5-1 | CASSLAGTGNPEAFF | TGCGCCAGCAGCTTGGCCGGGACAGGGAACCCTGAAGCTTTCTTT
TRBD2 | TRBJ2-7 | . | TRBV4-3 | CASSHLAGGPHEQYF | TGCGCCAGCAGCCATTTAGCGGGAGGGCCGCACGAGCAGTACTTC
. | TRBJ2-1 | . | TRBV13 | CASEGVPNEQFF | TGTGCCAGCGAAGGGGTACCCAATGAGCAGTTCTTC
. | TRBJ2-3 | . | TRBV20-1 | CSVGGTDTQYF | TGCAGTGTAGGGGGCACAGATACGCAGTATTTT
. | TRBJ1-5 | . | TRBV9 | CASSVGANSNQPQHF | TGTGCCAGCAGCGTAGGAGCTAATAGCAATCAGCCCCAGCATTTT
. | TRBJ2-1 | once | TRBV4-3 | CASSQDPTESSYNEQFF | TGCGCCAGCAGCCAAGATCCCACAGAAAGCTCCTACAATGAGCAGTTCTTC
. | TRBJ2-1 | . | TRBV21-1 | CASSITGSGDEQFF | TGTGCCAGCAGCATAACAGGGTCCGGGGATGAGCAGTTCTTC
TRBD1 | TRBJ2-3 | once | TRBV28 | CASSYGQGFTDTQYF | TGTGCCAGCAGTTATGGACAGGGCTTTACAGATACGCAGTATTTT
. | TRBJ2-5 | . | TRBV19 | CASSMNYRGETQYF | TGTGCCAGTAGTATGAACTACCGGGGGGAGACCCAGTACTTC
. | TRBJ2-7 | . | TRBV11-2 | CASSYPTRLYEQYF | TGTGCCAGCAGCTACCCGACGAGGCTCTACGAGCAGTACTTC
. | TRBJ1-6 | . | TRBV28 | CASSPLESTNSPLHF | TGTGCCAGCAGTCCCCTCGAGTCCACCAATTCACCCCTCCACTTT
TRBD2 | TRBJ2-2 | once | TRBV5-1 | CASSLSGSVSPNTGELFF | TGCGCCAGCAGCTTAAGCGGGAGTGTATCCCCGAACACCGGGGAGCTGTTTTTT
TRBD1 | TRBJ2-7 | . | TRBV20-1 | CSARNRGEQYF | TGCAGTGCTAGAAACAGGGGCGAGCAGTACTTC
TRBD1 | TRBJ1-1 | . | TRBV27 | CASSFDRGTEAFF | TGTGCCAGCAGTTTTGACAGGGGCACTGAAGCTTTCTTT